The present entry profiles one T cell receptor beta chain with its context. The entry originates in a study of blood T cell repertoires in COVID-19. Produced via immunoSEQ multiplex PCR; TCRdb's table is partial and in-frame only. The data contain approximately 450,000 clones, 75% to 90% of them seen just once; the ten biggest clones take up about 1.1%. This CDR3 has 15 residues. The V and J ends lost 4 bases and 3 bases, in that order; junction bases with no gene match: 9. Per germline, CDR1 SGHRS and CDR2 YFSETQ. The TCR originated in a man aged 30 to 39 who had recovered from COVID-19. The sample consisted of PBMCs or T cells enriched from blood (not recorded which). The chain couples TRBV5-1 to TRBJ1-2; 7 positions match TRBD1. The CDR3 region has the DNA TGCGCCAGCAGCCAAGCGACAGGGTGGGACTATGGCTACACCTTC. Translation gives CASSQATGWDYGYTF.